This TCR beta chain is drawn from a study of T-cell memory formation after mild COVID-19. Each CDR3 protein gets one entry after TCRdb re-called the 5' RACE reads with MiXCR. The data hold 40,000 or so distinct CDR3 sequences, with over 6.5% observed a single time. Sequencing was performed on PBMCs or a T cell subset sorted from them (not recorded which). The TCR originated in an adult who had mild COVID-19 (a few samples of this study predate the infection). Cell type and time point are not known.

The CDR3 loop is CASSPGQGAVETQYF. The DNA for the CDR3 is TGCGCCAGCAGCCCCGGACAGGGGGCGGTGGAGACCCAGTACTTC. The V gene is TRBV5-1, the J gene TRBJ2-5; 11 nucleotides agree with TRBD1. The CDR3 is 15 residues long. V lost 4 bases, J lost 5 bases, and 7 bases stayed unmatched. Germline CDR1 reads SGHRS; CDR2 reads YFSETQ. Full variable domain (rest looked up from reference TRBV5-1 and TRBJ2-5): KAGVTQTPRYLIKTRGQQVTLSCSPISGHRSVSWYQQTPGQGLQFLFEYFSETQRNKGNFPGRFSGRQFSNSRSEMNVSTLELGDSALYLCASSPGQGAVETQYFGPGTRLLVL.